There are a few counts of the clone carrying this T cell receptor (beta chain). The sample is drawn from a study of OX40 agonist ivuxolimab in advanced cancers. Study overall: Previous treatment with anti-PD-1, anti-PD-L1 or anti-CTLA-4 therapy was allowed; approximately 40% had received some.

The CDR3 runs to 14 residues. The V end lost 3 bases, the J end lost 4 bases, and 12 bases lay between the germline ends. Germline V gene data show CDR1 as LGHNA and CDR2 as YSLEER. The method was immunoSEQ multiplex PCR; TCRdb's version includes in-frame clones alone and lacks a portion of them. The sample lists 30,000 to 40,000 clones, roughly 84% occurring once. The sequencing used CD4+ or CD8+ T cells sorted from blood, collected in a trial of the OX40 agonist ivuxolimab. The sequence derives from an adult with an advanced solid tumor such as melanoma, head and neck, liver or kidney cancer. V gene TRBV4-3 combines with J gene TRBJ2-5; D is perhaps TRBD1 (6 bases). This CDR3 reads CASSQWTVSETQYF. CDR3 DNA: TGCGCCAGCAGCCAGTGGACAGTTTCAGAGACCCAGTACTTC.